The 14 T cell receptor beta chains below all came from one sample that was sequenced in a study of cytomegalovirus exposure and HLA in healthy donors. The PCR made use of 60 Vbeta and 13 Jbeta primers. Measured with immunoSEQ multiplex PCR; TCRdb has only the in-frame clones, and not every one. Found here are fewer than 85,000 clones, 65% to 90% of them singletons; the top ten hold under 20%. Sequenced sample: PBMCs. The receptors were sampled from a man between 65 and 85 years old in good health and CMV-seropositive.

The CDR3 region is CAIGEASGLYNEQFF. Written as DNA, the CDR3 is TGTGCCATCGGAGAGGCTAGCGGCCTTTACAATGAGCAGTTCTTC. V and J are TRBV10-3 and TRBJ2-1; 7 nucleotides match TRBD2. After removal of 8 bases from V and 4 bases from J, the junction contained 11 bases not matched to a gene. The CDR3 is 15 amino acids. Per germline, CDR1 ENHRY and CDR2 SYGVKD.

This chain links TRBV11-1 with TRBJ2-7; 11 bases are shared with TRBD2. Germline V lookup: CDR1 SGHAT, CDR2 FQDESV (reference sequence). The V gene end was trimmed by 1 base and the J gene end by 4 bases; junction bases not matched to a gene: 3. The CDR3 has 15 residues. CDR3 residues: CASSLVAGGPYEQYF. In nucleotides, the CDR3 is TGTGCCAGCAGCTTAGTAGCGGGAGGGCCATACGAGCAGTACTTC.

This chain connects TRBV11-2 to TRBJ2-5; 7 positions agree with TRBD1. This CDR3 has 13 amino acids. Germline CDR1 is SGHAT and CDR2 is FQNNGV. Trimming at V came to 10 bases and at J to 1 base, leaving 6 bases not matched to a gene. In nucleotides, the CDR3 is TGTGCCACGAAGGGGGCGGGCCAAGAGACCCAGTACTTC. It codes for CATKGAGQETQYF.

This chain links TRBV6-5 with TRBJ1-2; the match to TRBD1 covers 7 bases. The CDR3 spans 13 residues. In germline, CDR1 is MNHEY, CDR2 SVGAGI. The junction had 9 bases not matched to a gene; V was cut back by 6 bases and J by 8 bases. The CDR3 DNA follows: TGTGCCAGCAGCCCTTCGGGACAGTTAGGCTACACCTTC. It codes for CASSPSGQLGYTF.

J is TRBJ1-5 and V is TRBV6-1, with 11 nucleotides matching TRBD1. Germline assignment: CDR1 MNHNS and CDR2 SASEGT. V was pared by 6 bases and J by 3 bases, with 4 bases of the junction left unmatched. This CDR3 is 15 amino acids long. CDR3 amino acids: CASRDRGRTNQPQHF. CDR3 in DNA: TGTGCCAGCAGGGACAGGGGGCGTACCAATCAGCCCCAGCATTTT.

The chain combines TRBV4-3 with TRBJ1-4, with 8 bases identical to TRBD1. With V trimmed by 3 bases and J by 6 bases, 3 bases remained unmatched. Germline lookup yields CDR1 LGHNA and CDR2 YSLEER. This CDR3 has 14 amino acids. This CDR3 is CASSQGQVDEKLFF. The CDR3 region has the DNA TGCGCCAGCAGCCAGGGACAGGTGGATGAAAAACTGTTTTTT.

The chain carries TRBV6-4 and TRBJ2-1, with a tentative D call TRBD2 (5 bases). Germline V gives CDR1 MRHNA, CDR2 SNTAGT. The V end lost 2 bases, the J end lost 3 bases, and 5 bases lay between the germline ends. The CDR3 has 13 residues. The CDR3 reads CASSDEGYNEQFF. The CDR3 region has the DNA TGTGCCAGCAGTGACGAGGGCTACAATGAGCAGTTCTTC.

The CDR3 spells CSVYQTGTNTEAFF. CDR3 in DNA: TGCAGCGTTTACCAGACAGGCACGAACACTGAAGCTTTCTTT. This chain joins TRBV29-1 and TRBJ1-1, with D tentatively TRBD1 (6 bases). Germline V CDR1 and CDR2: SQVTM, ANQGSEA. This CDR3 comprises 14 residues. V was trimmed by 5 bases and J by 1 base, leaving 14 bases between them.

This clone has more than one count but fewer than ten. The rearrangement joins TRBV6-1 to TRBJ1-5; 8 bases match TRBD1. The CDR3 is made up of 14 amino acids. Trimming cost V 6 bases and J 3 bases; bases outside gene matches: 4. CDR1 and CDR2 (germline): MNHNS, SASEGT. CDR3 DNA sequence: TGTGCCAGCAGCGAACAGGGGGTCAATCAGCCCCAGCATTTT. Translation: CASSEQGVNQPQHF.

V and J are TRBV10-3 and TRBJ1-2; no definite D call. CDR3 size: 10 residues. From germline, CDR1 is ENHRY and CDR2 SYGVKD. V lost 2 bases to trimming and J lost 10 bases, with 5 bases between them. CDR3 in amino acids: CAISETDYTF. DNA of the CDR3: TGTGCCATCAGTGAGACAGACTACACCTTC.

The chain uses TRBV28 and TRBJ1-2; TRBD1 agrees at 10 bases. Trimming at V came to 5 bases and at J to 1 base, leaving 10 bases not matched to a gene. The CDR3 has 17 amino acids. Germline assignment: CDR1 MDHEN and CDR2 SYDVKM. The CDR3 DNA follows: TGTGCCAGCAGTCCCATCGGGACAGGGGCACTTAACTATGGCTACACCTTC. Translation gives CASSPIGTGALNYGYTF.

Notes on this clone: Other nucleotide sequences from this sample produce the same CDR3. Written as DNA, the CDR3 is TGTGCCACCAGCAGAGGACAGGGTGGGGAGACCCAGTACTTC. This gives the protein CATSRGQGGETQYF. J is TRBJ2-5 and V is TRBV15; 7 nucleotides agree with TRBD1. The junction had 4 bases not matched to a gene; V was cut back by 1 base and J by 5 bases. CDR3 size: 14 residues. CDR1 is LNHNV, CDR2 YYDKDF, per germline (reference sequence). Full variable domain (remainder filled in from reference TRBV15 and TRBJ2-5): DAMVIQNPRYQVTQFGKPVTLSCSQTLNHNVMYWYQQKSSQAPKLLFHYYDKDFNNEADTPDNFQSRRPNTSFCFLDIRSPGLGDTAMYLCATSRGQGGETQYFGPGTRLLVL.

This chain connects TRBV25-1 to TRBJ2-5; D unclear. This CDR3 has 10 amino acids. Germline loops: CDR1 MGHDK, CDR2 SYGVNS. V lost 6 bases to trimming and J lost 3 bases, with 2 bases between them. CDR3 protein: CASSEETQYF. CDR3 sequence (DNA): TGTGCCAGCAGCGAAGAGACCCAGTACTTC.

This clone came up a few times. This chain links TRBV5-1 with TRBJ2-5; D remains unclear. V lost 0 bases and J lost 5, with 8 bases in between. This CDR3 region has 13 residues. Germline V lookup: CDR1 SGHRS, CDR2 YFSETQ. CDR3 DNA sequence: TGCGCCAGCAGCTTGGTTACCGGGGAGACCCAGTACTTC. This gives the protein CASSLVTGETQYF.